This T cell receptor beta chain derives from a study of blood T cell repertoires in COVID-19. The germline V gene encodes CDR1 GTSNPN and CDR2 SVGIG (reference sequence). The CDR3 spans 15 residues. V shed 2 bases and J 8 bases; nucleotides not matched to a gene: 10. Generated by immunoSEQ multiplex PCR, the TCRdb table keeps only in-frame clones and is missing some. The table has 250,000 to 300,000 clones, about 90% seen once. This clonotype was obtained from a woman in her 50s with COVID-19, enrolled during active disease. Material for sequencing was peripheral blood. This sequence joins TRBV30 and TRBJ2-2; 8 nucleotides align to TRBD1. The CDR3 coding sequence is TGTGCCTGGAGTACCCCAGGGGGCTTCTCGGGGGAGCTGTTTTTT. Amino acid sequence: CAWSTPGGFSGELFF.